The present entry profiles one T cell receptor (beta chain) with its context. The antigen is undetermined. PCR involved 60 Vbeta and 13 Jbeta primers. Some clones are missing from TCRdb's copy, which holds only in-frame ones; the method was immunoSEQ multiplex PCR. The sample table sets out around 210,000 clones. V lost 2 bases, J lost 4 bases, and 4 bases stayed unmatched. There are 14 residues in the CDR3. Germline CDR1 MNHEY, CDR2 SMNVEV (reference sequence). The source of the sample is a study of cytomegalovirus exposure and HLA in healthy donors. Study outcomes and limitations: Reports described diagnosis of cytomegalovirus status by the classifier as highly specific and sensitive. Later analysis placed DRB1 highest and HLA-C lowest in TCR association rates, which differed by HLA locus. Most CMV-associated TCR beta chains were later found to appear HLA-restricted.

The genes are TRBV27 and TRBJ1-2, with 7 bases fitting TRBD1. Material: PBMCs. This clonotype was sampled from a girl aged 2 to 9 in good health and CMV-seropositive. The CDR3 sequence: CASSLPGQPYGYTF. The CDR3 region has the DNA TGTGCCAGCAGTTTACCGGGACAGCCCTATGGCTACACCTTC.